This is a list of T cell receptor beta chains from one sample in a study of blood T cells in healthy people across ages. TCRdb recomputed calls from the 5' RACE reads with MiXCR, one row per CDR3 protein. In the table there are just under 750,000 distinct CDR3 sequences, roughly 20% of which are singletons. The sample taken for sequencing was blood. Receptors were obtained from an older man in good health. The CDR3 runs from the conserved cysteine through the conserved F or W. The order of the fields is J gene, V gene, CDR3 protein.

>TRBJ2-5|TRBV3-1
CASSYFGRRQETQYF
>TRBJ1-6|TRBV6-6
CASIAANLNSPLHF
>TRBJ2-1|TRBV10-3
CAISGQSSYNEQFF
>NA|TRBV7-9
CASSHRMLAGYNEQFF
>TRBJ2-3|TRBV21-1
CASREEFGEDTQYF
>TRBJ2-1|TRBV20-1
CSAPKTRLSYNEQFF
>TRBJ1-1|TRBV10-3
CAISEGTGTEAFF
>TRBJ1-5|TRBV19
CASRGQDQPQHF
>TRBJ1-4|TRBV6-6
CASRLREKLFF
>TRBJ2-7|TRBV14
CASSRERGTYEQYF